One sample yielded the 18 T cell receptor beta chains listed below, sequenced in a study of cytomegalovirus exposure and HLA in healthy donors. Amplification used 60 Vbeta primers and 13 Jbeta primers. Some clones are missing from TCRdb's copy, which holds only in-frame ones; the method was immunoSEQ multiplex PCR. The sample lists 90,000 or so clones; 55% to 70% were seen once. Sequencing was performed on PBMCs. These receptors all stem from a boy aged 5-17 years in good health and CMV-seropositive.

The chain joins TRBV7-2 to TRBJ1-2; tentatively, D is TRBD1 (6 bases). Per the germline V gene, CDR1 is SGHTA and CDR2 is FQGNSA. Deletions cut 7 bases from V and 0 bases from J, with 18 bases between. CDR3 length equals 16 residues. In nucleotides, the CDR3 is TGTGCCAGCATCCTTACCGGGACACCAACTAACTATGGCTACACCTTC. Its protein is CASILTGTPTNYGYTF. Variable domain in full (rest from reference TRBV7-2 and TRBJ1-2): GAGVSQSPSNKVTEKGKDVELRCDPISGHTALYWYRQSLGQGLEFLIYFQGNSAPDKSGLPSDRFSAERTGGSVSTLTIQRTQQEDSAVYLCASILTGTPTNYGYTFGSGTRLTVV.

The J gene is TRBJ1-6, the V gene TRBV28; 8 bases line up with TRBD1. The trim removed 7 bases at V and 7 bases at J, leaving 9 bases unmatched. The CDR3 loop spans 15 amino acids. Germline V gives CDR1 MDHEN, CDR2 SYDVKM. The CDR3 DNA follows: TGTGCCAGCATGGAAAGGACAGGGAGGAATTCACCCCTCCACTTT. Its translation is CASMERTGRNSPLHF.

The V call is TRBV7-8, the J call TRBJ2-1; D is perhaps TRBD1 (6 bases). The CDR3 loop spans 15 amino acids. The V end was cut by 3 bases, the J end by 3 bases, with 12 bases between. Germline V gives CDR1 SGHVS, CDR2 FQNEAQ. The CDR3 region has the DNA TGTGCCAGCAGCTTGGGGGCAGGGAGCTACAATGAGCAGTTCTTC. The encoded protein is CASSLGAGSYNEQFF.

This chain links TRBV27 with TRBJ2-1; a weak D match, TRBD2 (6 bases). Trimming cost V 6 bases and J 4 bases, with 25 bases left between them. Looked up from germline, CDR1 is MNHEY and CDR2 is SMNVEV (reference sequence). The CDR3 has 18 amino acids. CDR3 residues: CASRGGVAGLTKYNEQFF. The DNA for the CDR3 is TGTGCCAGCAGGGGGGGAGTGGCGGGACTGACCAAATACAATGAGCAGTTCTTC.

This clone was counted between two and nine times. This chain uses TRBV5-4 with TRBJ2-7, with a possible D match to TRBD1 (5 bases). From germline, CDR1 is SGHNT and CDR2 YYREEE (reference sequence). The CDR3 runs to 15 residues. Between the trimmed V and J ends, which lost 0 bases and 3 bases, there was a span of 13 bases. This CDR3 reads CASSLGTTVGYEQYF. The DNA of the CDR3 is TGTGCCAGCAGCTTGGGAACGACAGTTGGCTACGAGCAGTACTTC.

This clone was counted between two and nine times. V usage is TRBV27 and J usage is TRBJ2-3, with TRBD2 matching over 13 bases. The V gene's germline CDR1 is MNHEY and CDR2 SMNVEV (reference sequence). There are 16 residues in the CDR3. Losses at the gene ends were 5 bases for V and 3 bases for J; bases not matched to a gene: 5. The CDR3 loop is CASSPRTSGGTDTQYF. The CDR3, as DNA: TGTGCCAGCAGTCCCCGGACTAGCGGGGGAACAGATACGCAGTATTTT.

The rearrangement uses TRBV19 and TRBJ2-7; 7 bases align to TRBD1. This CDR3 region has 15 residues. CDR1 and CDR2 (germline): LNHDA, SQIVND (reference sequence). J gave up 3 bases and V 5 bases, and 10 bases lay outside the gene matches. The CDR3 DNA reads TGTGCCAGTAGTCCTGCCGGGACAGTTGGCTACGAGCAGTACTTC. This encodes CASSPAGTVGYEQYF.

This clone was counted once. This chain connects TRBV7-2 to TRBJ2-7; the D gene is possibly TRBD2 (6 bases). The germline V gene has CDR1 SGHTA and CDR2 FQGNSA. The CDR3 length is 14 residues. The V end lost 3 bases, the J end lost 2 bases, and 11 bases lay between the germline ends. The CDR3 bases are TGTGCCAGCAGCTTGGGGGGAGGTACCTACGAGCAGTACTTC. This sequence encodes CASSLGGGTYEQYF.

The chain joins TRBV6-5 to TRBJ1-1; D is perhaps TRBD1 (6 bases). The V gene's germline CDR1 is MNHEY and CDR2 SVGAGI. V dropped 6 bases and J dropped 4 bases, with 9 bases sitting between them. The CDR3 consists of 12 residues. The CDR3 spells CASSTRGTEAFF. DNA of the CDR3: TGTGCCAGCAGCACCAGGGGCACTGAAGCTTTCTTT.

The chain links TRBV5-1 to TRBJ2-2; 9 bases are shared with TRBD1. Trimming removed 0 bases from V and 6 bases from J; junction bases left unmatched: 9. CDR1 and CDR2 (germline): SGHRS, YFSETQ. The CDR3 is 17 residues long. The chain's CDR3 is CASSLGGQGFFAGELFF. The CDR3 coding sequence is TGCGCCAGCAGCTTGGGGGGACAGGGTTTTTTCGCCGGGGAGCTGTTTTTT.

This rearrangement joins TRBV5-6 to TRBJ2-1; tentatively, D is TRBD2 (6 bases). There are 16 residues in the CDR3. V dropped 3 bases and J dropped 4 bases, with 17 bases sitting between them. CDR1 SGHDT and CDR2 YYEEEE come from the germline V gene. CDR3 sequence: CASSYRGSSVYNEQFF. CDR3 nucleotides: TGTGCCAGCAGCTACCGTGGGTCTAGCGTGTACAATGAGCAGTTCTTC.

The V gene is TRBV5-1, the J gene TRBJ2-1, with D possibly TRBD1 on 6 matching bases. The CDR3 extends over 12 amino acids. Between the trimmed V and J ends, which lost 7 bases and 5 bases, there was a span of 10 bases. Germline V gene sequence: CDR1 SGHRS, CDR2 YFSETQ. The CDR3 sequence: CASGNRDNEQFF. As DNA, the CDR3 is TGCGCCAGCGGTAACAGGGACAATGAGCAGTTCTTC.

This clone is a singleton in its sample. The gene calls are TRBV9 and TRBJ1-5, with a weak D call TRBD1 (6 bases). V lost 4 bases to trimming and J lost 5 bases, with 10 bases between them. CDR1 and CDR2 (germline): SGDLS, YYNGEE. The CDR3 runs to 13 residues. CDR3 amino acids: CASSPEGDQPQHF. Written as DNA, the CDR3 is TGTGCCAGCAGCCCCGAGGGGGATCAGCCCCAGCATTTT.

The chain recombines TRBV5-6 with TRBJ1-3, with D tentatively TRBD1 (5 bases). Germline V gene lookup returns CDR1 SGHDT and CDR2 YYEEEE. The V end lost 0 bases, the J end lost 0 bases, and 10 bases lay between the germline ends. The CDR3 contains 16 residues. The CDR3 sequence is CASSLVDSHSGNTIYF. In DNA form, the CDR3 reads TGTGCCAGCAGCTTGGTTGACAGCCACTCTGGAAACACCATATATTTT.

CDR3: CASSTGNGETQYF. CDR3 bases: TGTGCCAGTAGTACAGGGAATGGTGAGACCCAGTACTTC. V usage is TRBV19 and J usage is TRBJ2-5; a weak D match, TRBD1 (5 bases). CDR3 length: 13 residues. Between the trimmed V and J ends, which lost 4 bases and 5 bases, there was a span of 11 bases. Looked up from germline, CDR1 is LNHDA and CDR2 is SQIVND (reference sequence).

J is TRBJ2-5 and V is TRBV6-1; 11 bases match TRBD1. The CDR3 has 16 amino acids. Per the germline V gene, CDR1 is MNHNS and CDR2 is SASEGT. The V and J ends lost 1 base and 7 bases, in that order; junction bases with no gene match: 8. CDR3 protein: CASSEVGGTGGRTQYF. CDR3 DNA sequence: TGTGCCAGCAGTGAAGTGGGCGGGACAGGGGGTCGGACCCAGTACTTC.

V is TRBV7-9 and J is TRBJ1-5, with D possibly matching TRBD1 (5 bases). The germline V gene has CDR1 SEHNR and CDR2 FQNEAQ (reference sequence). The CDR3 totals 16 residues. Between the trimmed V and J ends, which lost 1 base and 0 bases, there was a span of 10 bases. CDR3 sequence (DNA): TGTGCCAGCAGCTTAGGGGGGGTGTATAGCAATCAGCCCCAGCATTTT. It is translated as CASSLGGVYSNQPQHF.

The V and J genes are TRBV29-1 and TRBJ1-1; TRBD1 might be the D (6 bases). Germline CDR1 is SQVTM and CDR2 is ANQGSEA. The CDR3 covers 13 residues. The ends were cut back, 4 bases at V and 6 bases at J, with 15 bases in the middle. The CDR3 reads CSVVTGSDAEAFF. The CDR3, as DNA: TGCAGCGTTGTTACAGGGAGTGATGCTGAAGCTTTCTTT.